One and the same sample provided the 10 T cell receptor beta chains below, sequenced in a study of identifying expanded T cells in peripheral blood. Only in-frame clones appear in the TCRdb table, and some are missing; sequencing was by immunoSEQ multiplex PCR. The data show about 85,000 clones, 88% seen once. Sequences were obtained from blood. The receptor source for this set is a person aged 18 to 75 in good health.

This clone was seen just once. The chain recombines TRBV30 with TRBJ1-1; D remains ambiguous. Looked up from germline, CDR1 is GTSNPN and CDR2 is SVGIG (reference sequence). CDR3 size: 11 residues. Trimming took 5 bases from V and 4 from J, leaving 8 bases between them. The CDR3: CAWRPSTEAFF. CDR3 bases: TGTGCCTGGCGGCCAAGCACTGAAGCTTTCTTT. Full variable domain (outside the CDR3, taken from reference TRBV30 and TRBJ1-1): SQTIHQWPATLVQPVGSPLSLECTVEGTSNPNLYWYRQAAGRGLQLLFYSVGIGQISSEVPQNLSASRPQDRQFILSSKKLLLSDSGFYLCAWRPSTEAFFGQGTRLTVV.

The chain carries TRBV6-5 and TRBJ2-2; possible D gene TRBD1, 6 bases. CDR1 MNHEY and CDR2 SVGAGI come from the germline V gene. The CDR3 spans 15 residues. The ends were cut back, 3 bases at V and 3 bases at J, with 11 bases in the middle. The CDR3 region has the DNA TGTGCCAGCAGTTATAGTCAGGGGCACACCGGGGAGCTGTTTTTT. This codes for CASSYSQGHTGELFF.

This clone was counted once. V is TRBV7-2 and J is TRBJ1-6; D uncertain. The CDR3 has 14 residues. V was pared by 1 base and J by 10 bases, with 11 bases between. Germline CDR1 and CDR2: SGHTA and FQGNSA. The CDR3 is CASSLVTLQSPLHF. CDR3 nucleotides: TGTGCCAGCAGCTTAGTGACCCTCCAATCACCCCTCCACTTT. Full variable domain (rest looked up from reference TRBV7-2 and TRBJ1-6): GAGVSQSPSNKVTEKGKDVELRCDPISGHTALYWYRQSLGQGLEFLIYFQGNSAPDKSGLPSDRFSAERTGGSVSTLTIQRTQQEDSAVYLCASSLVTLQSPLHFGNGTRLTVT.

The CDR3 sequence: CASSELSGTSGFSYEQYF. Here the CDR3 DNA reads TGCGCCAGCAGTGAGTTATCCGGGACTAGCGGGTTTTCCTACGAGCAGTACTTC. The J gene is TRBJ2-7, the V gene TRBV10-1; the match to TRBD2 covers 12 bases. The V and J ends lost 1 base and 1 base, in that order; junction bases with no gene match: 8. CDR1 WNHNN and CDR2 SYGVQD come from the germline V gene (reference sequence). This CDR3 contains 18 residues.

This chain links TRBV2 with TRBJ1-6; the match to TRBD1 covers 8 bases. The germline gives CDR1 SNHLY, CDR2 FYNNEI. V trimming: 6 bases; J trimming: 10 bases; junction bases outside the gene matches: 11. This CDR3 has 15 amino acids. DNA of the CDR3: TGTGCCAGCAGCCGACGGACAGGGAATCCGTCACCCCTCCACTTT. Amino acids: CASSRRTGNPSPLHF.

The chain couples TRBV2 to TRBJ2-5; D is ambiguous. Germline V gene lookup returns CDR1 SNHLY and CDR2 FYNNEI. The ends were cut back, 4 bases at V and 8 bases at J, with 17 bases in the middle. This CDR3 is built from 14 residues. The CDR3 spells CASSVGLTSPTQYF. In nucleotides, the CDR3 is TGTGCCAGCAGTGTCGGCCTTACGTCTCCCACCCAGTACTTC.

The chain recombines TRBV18 with TRBJ1-3; D remains unclear. CDR1 is KGHSH and CDR2 is LQKENI in the germline V gene. V lost 0 bases, J lost 0 bases, and 6 bases lay in between. This CDR3 is built from 15 residues. The CDR3 nucleotides read TGTGCCAGCTCACCACCGCAGGACTCTGGAAACACCATATATTTT. Its protein is CASSPPQDSGNTIYF.

This sequence joins TRBV27 and TRBJ2-3, with a weak D call TRBD1 (6 bases). Trimming took off 8 bases at V and 3 bases at J, with 18 bases between the two ends. Per the germline V gene, CDR1 is MNHEY and CDR2 is SMNVEV (reference sequence). CDR3 size: 15 residues. The CDR3 coding sequence is TGTGCCAGCGGCCGCAGTGGGGGCCTAACAGATACGCAGTATTTT. It yields the protein CASGRSGGLTDTQYF.

This clone is a singleton in its sample. The CDR3 nucleotides are TGCGCCAGCAGCCTAAGGGGGACAGGGGGCTTCGGGGAGCTGTTTTTT. Protein sequence: CASSLRGTGGFGELFF. The chain employs TRBV4-3 and TRBJ2-2; 12 positions agree with TRBD1. Trimming cost V 4 bases and J 7 bases; bases outside gene matches: 7. Looked up from germline, CDR1 is LGHNA and CDR2 is YSLEER. CDR3 length: 16 amino acids.

The chain joins TRBV7-6 to TRBJ2-2; possibly TRBD1 for D (5 bases). V lost 1 base and J 6 bases, leaving 15 bases between the germline ends. Germline loops: CDR1 SGHVS, CDR2 FNYEAQ. This CDR3 has 16 amino acids. CDR3 amino acids: CASSLVIGRDAGELFF. In nucleotides, the CDR3 is TGTGCCAGCAGCTTAGTAATAGGCAGGGATGCCGGGGAGCTGTTTTTT.